What follows are 21 T cell receptor beta chains derived from one specimen sequenced in a study of blood T cell repertoires in COVID-19. The method was immunoSEQ multiplex PCR; TCRdb's version includes in-frame clones alone and lacks a portion of them. In the table there are a few hundred thousand clones, around 86% of which are singletons. The material sequenced was peripheral blood. These receptors came from a woman aged 40 to 50 who had recovered from COVID-19.

The chain recombines TRBV5-1 with TRBJ2-1; D is perhaps TRBD2 (6 bases). The V gene's germline CDR1 is SGHRS and CDR2 YFSETQ. V was pared by 0 bases and J by 0 bases, with 7 bases between. This CDR3 spans 15 amino acids. The CDR3 protein is CASSLGGASYNEQFF. The DNA for the CDR3 is TGCGCCAGCAGCTTGGGCGGGGCCTCCTACAATGAGCAGTTCTTC.

V gene TRBV27 combines with J gene TRBJ2-1, with 9 bases identical to TRBD1. CDR1 and CDR2 (germline): MNHEY, SMNVEV (reference sequence). There are 16 residues in the CDR3. V lost 2 bases, J lost 4 bases, and 6 bases stayed unmatched. DNA of the CDR3: TGTGCCAGCAGTTTAGAGGGGACAGGGTGGTACAATGAGCAGTTCTTC. This translates into CASSLEGTGWYNEQFF.

The J gene is TRBJ2-7, the V gene TRBV19; 11 nucleotides agree with TRBD2. This CDR3 has 17 residues. Losses at the gene ends were 5 bases for V and 1 base for J; bases not matched to a gene: 10. Looked up from germline, CDR1 is LNHDA and CDR2 is SQIVND (reference sequence). Here the CDR3 DNA reads TGTGCCAGTAGTCACAGACTAGCGGGAAAAATTTCCTACGAGCAGTACTTC. As protein: CASSHRLAGKISYEQYF. The whole variable domain, filled in from reference TRBV19 and TRBJ2-7, reads DGGITQSPKYLFRKEGQNVTLSCEQNLNHDAMYWYRQDPGQGLRLIYYSQIVNDFQKGDIAEGYSVSREKKESFPLTVTSAQKNPTAFYLCASSHRLAGKISYEQYFGPGTRLTVT.

J is TRBJ1-4 and V is TRBV5-1; 9 nucleotides match TRBD1. Germline V gene sequence: CDR1 SGHRS, CDR2 YFSETQ. The CDR3 is made up of 12 amino acids. Trimming took 7 bases from V and 5 from J; bases not matched to a gene: 0. The CDR3 DNA reads as TGCGCCAGCGGGACAGGGAATGAAAAACTGTTTTTT. Translation gives CASGTGNEKLFF.

The CDR3 protein is CASTTGVNSPLHF. The CDR3 bases are TGTGCCAGTACGACAGGAGTTAATTCACCCCTCCACTTT. The rearrangement joins TRBV27 to TRBJ1-6; the D gene is possibly TRBD1 (6 bases). Germline loops: CDR1 MNHEY, CDR2 SMNVEV (reference sequence). Trimming pared 9 bases from V and 6 bases from J, leaving 12 bases between. The CDR3 extends over 13 amino acids.

This chain joins TRBV5-6 and TRBJ2-1; no definite D call. V was clipped by 2 bases and J by 15 bases, with 18 bases between them. The CDR3 is 13 residues long. Germline V gene lookup returns CDR1 SGHDT and CDR2 YYEEEE. The CDR3 bases are TGTGCCAGCAGCTTTCCGACTTCTCTGCCACTGTTCTTC. It encodes CASSFPTSLPLFF.

This chain links TRBV29-1 with TRBJ2-7; the match to TRBD1 covers 11 bases. After removal of 3 bases from V and 5 bases from J, the junction contained 3 bases not matched to a gene. The CDR3 covers 13 residues. CDR1 is SQVTM, CDR2 ANQGSEA, per germline. In DNA, the CDR3 is TGCAGCGTTGAGGGACAGGGGGGGCACGAGCAGTACTTC. Amino acids: CSVEGQGGHEQYF.

The genes are TRBV13 and TRBJ2-7; D is unresolved. Germline CDR1 PRHDT, CDR2 FYEKMQ (reference sequence). V was cut by 1 base and J by 3 bases, with 7 bases left in between. This CDR3 is built from 13 residues. Here the CDR3 reads CASSLASVYEQYF. The DNA for the CDR3 is TGTGCCAGCAGCTTAGCGTCAGTCTACGAGCAGTACTTC.

This sequence joins TRBV2 and TRBJ2-7; TRBD2 matches at 10 bases. Germline CDR1 reads SNHLY; CDR2 reads FYNNEI. V lost 2 bases to trimming and J lost 9 bases; unmatched junction nucleotides: 10. This CDR3 has 15 amino acids. DNA of the CDR3: TGTGCCAGCAGTGAAATAACTAGCGGGAAGGTAGGGCAGTACTTC. This sequence encodes CASSEITSGKVGQYF.

This rearrangement joins TRBV3-1 (or the pseudogene TRBV3-2) to TRBJ2-3, with 7 nucleotides matching TRBD2. The ends lost 3 bases at V and 1 base at J; junction bases unmatched: 7. The germline V gene encodes CDR1 LGHDT and CDR2 YNNKEL (reference sequence). The CDR3 is made up of 16 amino acids. CDR3 nucleotide sequence: TGTGCCAGCAGCCACAACCGGGACTACGGCACAGATACGCAGTATTTT. Protein sequence: CASSHNRDYGTDTQYF.

The chain joins TRBV11-2 to TRBJ2-1; 9 bases map to TRBD1. Germline lookup yields CDR1 SGHAT and CDR2 FQNNGV. This CDR3 has 16 amino acids. The V and J ends lost 5 bases and 4 bases, in that order; junction bases with no gene match: 9. This CDR3 reads CASSPSFGTGYNEQFF. In nucleotides, the CDR3 is TGTGCCAGCAGCCCGTCCTTCGGGACAGGGTACAATGAGCAGTTCTTC.

The gene calls are TRBV9 and TRBJ1-1; TRBD1 might be the D (5 bases). The CDR3 runs to 14 residues. The germline CDR1 and CDR2 sequences are SGDLS and YYNGEE. The ends were cut back, 5 bases at V and 1 base at J, with 12 bases in the middle. The CDR3: CASSGANSNTEAFF. The CDR3 DNA reads as TGTGCCAGCAGTGGGGCCAATTCGAACACTGAAGCTTTCTTT.

The genes are TRBV7-9 and TRBJ1-6, with 7 bases fitting TRBD1. CDR1 is SEHNR, CDR2 FQNEAQ, per germline (reference sequence). The CDR3 totals 16 residues. With 8 bases clipped from V and 4 bases from J, the junction kept 11 bases outside the gene matches. The CDR3 DNA reads TGTGCCAGCGGGGAAGGGGGCTCGGGATATAATTCACCCCTCCACTTT. Its translation: CASGEGGSGYNSPLHF.

The V call is TRBV4-1, the J call TRBJ2-2, with TRBD1 matching over 8 bases. V lost 5 bases to trimming and J lost 0 bases; unmatched junction nucleotides: 8. CDR1 and CDR2 (germline): MGHRA, YSYEKL. This CDR3 has 17 amino acids. CDR3 region: CASSFRTGTTNTGELFF. CDR3 bases: TGCGCCAGCAGCTTCAGGACAGGGACAACGAACACCGGGGAGCTGTTTTTT.

This chain links TRBV29-1 with TRBJ2-7; 7 positions match TRBD1. CDR3 length equals 12 residues. CDR1 and CDR2 from the germline V gene are SQVTM and ANQGSEA. Trimming cost V 5 bases and J 7 bases; bases outside gene matches: 8. CDR3 sequence: CSVRQGTEEQYF. DNA for the CDR3: TGCAGCGTTCGACAGGGAACGGAGGAGCAGTACTTC.

This rearrangement joins TRBV4-2 to TRBJ2-3; D might be TRBD1 (6 bases). Per the germline V gene, CDR1 is LGHNA and CDR2 is YNFKEQ. The CDR3 has 14 residues. V lost 4 bases to trimming and J lost 2 bases, with 10 bases between them. The CDR3 reads CASSRRQVTDTQYF. The CDR3 DNA follows: TGTGCCAGCAGCCGCCGACAGGTCACAGATACGCAGTATTTT.

This clone was counted a few times. This chain joins TRBV3-1 (or the pseudogene TRBV3-2) and TRBJ1-2; maybe TRBD1 (5 bases). CDR3 length: 15 amino acids. Germline V gives CDR1 LGHDT, CDR2 YNNKEL (reference sequence). The ends were cut back, 2 bases at V and 6 bases at J, with 16 bases in the middle. This CDR3 reads CASSQLRRGNNGYTF. The CDR3 nucleotides read TGTGCCAGCAGCCAATTGCGAAGGGGAAATAATGGCTACACCTTC.

A few counts support this clone. This chain connects TRBV11-2 to TRBJ1-1; perhaps TRBD1 as D (5 bases). Trimming stripped 6 bases from V and 4 bases from J, with 12 bases between. Looked up from germline, CDR1 is SGHAT and CDR2 is FQNNGV. CDR3 length: 13 residues. The CDR3 sequence: CASSSQGGTEAFF. The CDR3 DNA sequence: TGTGCCAGCAGTTCTCAGGGAGGCACTGAAGCTTTCTTT.

The chain uses TRBV2 and TRBJ2-7; D is unresolved. V gave up 1 base and J gave up 2 bases, with 6 bases separating them. The CDR3 runs 13 residues. Germline CDR1 is SNHLY and CDR2 is FYNNEI. CDR3 nucleotide sequence: TGTGCCAGCAGTGAAGGTCCTGCCTACGAGCAGTACTTC. Translation: CASSEGPAYEQYF.

The chain employs TRBV3-1 (or the pseudogene TRBV3-2) and TRBJ2-7; the match to TRBD1 covers 11 bases. Trimming at V came to 4 bases and at J to 4 bases, leaving 3 bases not matched to a gene. The germline CDR1 and CDR2 sequences are LGHDT and YNNKEL (reference sequence). CDR3 length: 14 amino acids. In DNA, the CDR3 is TGTGCCAGCAGCCTCGGACAGGGGGCTTACGAGCAGTACTTC. It codes for CASSLGQGAYEQYF.

The CDR3 reads CASSLISVAGGYTDTQYF. The CDR3 bases are TGTGCCAGCAGCTTAATCTCTGTAGCGGGAGGATACACAGATACGCAGTATTTT. V is TRBV7-2 and J is TRBJ2-3, with TRBD2 identical over 10 bases. Per the germline V gene, CDR1 is SGHTA and CDR2 is FQGNSA. V was pared by 2 bases and J by 2 bases, with 10 bases of the junction left unmatched. CDR3 length: 18 amino acids.